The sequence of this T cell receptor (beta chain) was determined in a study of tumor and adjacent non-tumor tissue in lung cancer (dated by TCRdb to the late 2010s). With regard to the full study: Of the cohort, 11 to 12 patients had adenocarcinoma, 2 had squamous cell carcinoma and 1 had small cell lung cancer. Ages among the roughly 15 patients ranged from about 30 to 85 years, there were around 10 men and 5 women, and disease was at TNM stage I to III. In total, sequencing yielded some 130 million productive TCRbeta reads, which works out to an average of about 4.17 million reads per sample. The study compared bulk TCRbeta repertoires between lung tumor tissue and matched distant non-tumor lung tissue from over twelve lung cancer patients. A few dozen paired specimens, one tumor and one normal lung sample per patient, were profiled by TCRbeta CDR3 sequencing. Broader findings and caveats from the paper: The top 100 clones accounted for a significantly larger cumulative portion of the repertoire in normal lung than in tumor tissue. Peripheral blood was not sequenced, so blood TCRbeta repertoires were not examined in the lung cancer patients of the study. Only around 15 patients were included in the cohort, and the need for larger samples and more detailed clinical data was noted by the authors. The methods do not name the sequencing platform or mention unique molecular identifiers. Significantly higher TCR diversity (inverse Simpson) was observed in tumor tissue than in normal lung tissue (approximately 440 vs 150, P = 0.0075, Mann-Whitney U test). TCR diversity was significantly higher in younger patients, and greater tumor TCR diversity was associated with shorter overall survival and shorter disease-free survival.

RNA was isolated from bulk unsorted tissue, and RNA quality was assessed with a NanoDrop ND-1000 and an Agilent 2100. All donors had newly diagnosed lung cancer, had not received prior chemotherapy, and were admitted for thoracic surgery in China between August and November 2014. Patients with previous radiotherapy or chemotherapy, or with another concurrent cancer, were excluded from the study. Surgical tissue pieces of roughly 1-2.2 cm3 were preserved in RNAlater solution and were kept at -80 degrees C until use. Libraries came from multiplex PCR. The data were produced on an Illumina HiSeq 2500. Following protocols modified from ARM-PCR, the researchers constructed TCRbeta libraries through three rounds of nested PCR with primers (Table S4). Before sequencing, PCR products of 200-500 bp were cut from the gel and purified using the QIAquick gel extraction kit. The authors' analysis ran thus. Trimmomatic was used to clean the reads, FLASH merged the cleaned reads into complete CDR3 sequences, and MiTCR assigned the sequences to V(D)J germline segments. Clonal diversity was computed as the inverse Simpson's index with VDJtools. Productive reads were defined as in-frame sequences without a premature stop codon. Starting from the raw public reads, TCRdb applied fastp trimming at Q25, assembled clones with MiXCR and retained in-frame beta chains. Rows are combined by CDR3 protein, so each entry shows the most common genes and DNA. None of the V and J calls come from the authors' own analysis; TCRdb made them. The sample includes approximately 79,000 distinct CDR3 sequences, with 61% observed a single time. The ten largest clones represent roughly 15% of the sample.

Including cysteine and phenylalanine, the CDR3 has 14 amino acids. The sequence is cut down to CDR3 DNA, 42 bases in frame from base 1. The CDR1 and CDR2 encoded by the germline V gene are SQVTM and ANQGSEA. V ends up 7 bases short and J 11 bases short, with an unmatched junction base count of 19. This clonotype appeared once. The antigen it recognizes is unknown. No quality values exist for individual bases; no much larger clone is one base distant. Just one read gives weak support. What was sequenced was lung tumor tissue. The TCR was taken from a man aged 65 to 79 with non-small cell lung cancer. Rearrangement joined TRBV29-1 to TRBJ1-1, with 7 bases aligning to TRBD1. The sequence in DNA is TGCAGCGCGCCTACGGCAGGGGGGGGGCGCTGGGCTTTCTTT. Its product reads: CSAPTAGGGRWAFF.